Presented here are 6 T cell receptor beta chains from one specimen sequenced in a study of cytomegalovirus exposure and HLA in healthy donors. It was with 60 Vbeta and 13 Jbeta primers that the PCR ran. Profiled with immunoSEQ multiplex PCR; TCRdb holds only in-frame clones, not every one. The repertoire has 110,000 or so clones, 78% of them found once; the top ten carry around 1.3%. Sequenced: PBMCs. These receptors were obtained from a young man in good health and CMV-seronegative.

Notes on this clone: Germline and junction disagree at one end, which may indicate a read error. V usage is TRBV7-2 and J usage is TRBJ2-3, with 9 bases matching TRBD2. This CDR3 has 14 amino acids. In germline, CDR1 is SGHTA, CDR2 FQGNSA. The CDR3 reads CASRLAGATDTQYF. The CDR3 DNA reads TGTGCCAGCAGATTAGCGGGGGCTACAGATACGCAGTATTTT.

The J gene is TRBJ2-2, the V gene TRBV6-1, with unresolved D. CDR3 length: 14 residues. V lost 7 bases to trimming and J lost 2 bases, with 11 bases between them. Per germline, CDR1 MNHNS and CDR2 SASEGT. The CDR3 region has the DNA TGTGCCAGCAATAGGCAGACAAACACCGGGGAGCTGTTTTTT. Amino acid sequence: CASNRQTNTGELFF.

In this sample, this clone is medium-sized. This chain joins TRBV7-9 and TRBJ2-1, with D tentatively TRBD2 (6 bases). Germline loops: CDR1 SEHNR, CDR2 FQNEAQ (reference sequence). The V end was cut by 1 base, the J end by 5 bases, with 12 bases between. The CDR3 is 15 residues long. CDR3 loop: CASSLVTGVNNEQFF. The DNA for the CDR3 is TGTGCCAGCAGCTTAGTCACGGGAGTCAACAATGAGCAGTTCTTC.

CDR3 protein: CASSYSAGVSGYTF. For the CDR3, the DNA is TGTGCCAGCAGTTACTCTGCCGGGGTTTCTGGCTACACCTTC. This chain uses TRBV6-5 with TRBJ1-2; D unclear. This CDR3 is built from 14 residues. Trimming took off 0 bases at V and 7 bases at J, with 12 bases between the two ends. Germline lookup yields CDR1 MNHEY and CDR2 SVGAGI.

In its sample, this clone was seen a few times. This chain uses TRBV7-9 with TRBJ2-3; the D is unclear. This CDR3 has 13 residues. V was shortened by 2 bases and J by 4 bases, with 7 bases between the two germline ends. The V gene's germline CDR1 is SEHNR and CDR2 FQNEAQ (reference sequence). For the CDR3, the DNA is TGTGCCAGCAGCTTAACGGTTCCAGATACGCAGTATTTT. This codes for CASSLTVPDTQYF.

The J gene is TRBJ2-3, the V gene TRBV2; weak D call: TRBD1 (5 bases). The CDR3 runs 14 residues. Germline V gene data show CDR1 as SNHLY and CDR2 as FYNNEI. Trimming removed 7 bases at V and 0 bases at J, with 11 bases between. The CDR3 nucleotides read TGTGCCAGCAAAGGCAGGGTTAGCACAGATACGCAGTATTTT. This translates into CASKGRVSTDTQYF.